This TCR beta chain came from a study of early T cells in non-severe SARS-CoV-2 infection. For the study at large: From unsorted whole blood, bulk RNA was sequenced, and the chains remained unpaired.

cDNA molecules, individually, were tagged with unique molecular identifiers. MiXCR was run by TCRdb on the 5' RACE reads, yielding one entry per CDR3 protein. The sample consists of some 45,000 distinct CDR3 sequences, about 6% of them appearing once. This clonotype appeared many times. In germline, CDR1 is MNHNY, CDR2 SVGAGI (reference sequence). This CDR3 has 19 amino acids. V was pared by 1 base and J by 0 bases, with 10 bases of the junction left unmatched. The chain joins TRBV6-6 to TRBJ2-1, with TRBD2 identical over 9 bases. The source is an adult who was a healthcare worker with PCR-confirmed SARS-CoV-2 infection or an uninfected control (not recorded which). The sequences come from whole blood, collected at baseline. CDR3 in DNA: TGTGCCAGCAGTTACTTGCCTAGCGGGGCCTTTAGCTCCTACAATGAGCAGTTCTTC. Its protein is CASSYLPSGAFSSYNEQFF.